This record covers a single T cell receptor (beta chain). Clones were read by immunoSEQ multiplex PCR, and TCRdb kept only the in-frame ones, dropping some. The sample includes some 660,000 clones, more than 75% of them seen just once. This CDR3 has 15 residues. V was shortened by 0 bases and J by 9 bases, with 18 bases between the two germline ends. Germline CDR1 reads GTSNPN; CDR2 reads SVGIG (reference sequence). The data stem from a study of shared T cell receptors in the human thymus. This sample was also put to use in a study of human thymus T cells. In that study: The sample donors, healthy Finnish infants, were having corrective surgery for congenital heart defects. Resected material from corrective heart surgery provided the thymus tissue analysed. Thymic and blood repertoires seemed to favor certain V and J genes. Unrelated people showed highly overlapping thymic repertoires, related research reported.

The specimen was thymocytes. The V call is TRBV30, the J call TRBJ2-1, with TRBD2 as a possible D gene (5 bases). The TCR was taken from a boy younger than two with a congenital heart defect. As DNA, the CDR3 is TGTGCCTGGAGTGTACTGGACCTGGGAGTGAGTGAGCAGTTCTTC. This codes for CAWSVLDLGVSEQFF.